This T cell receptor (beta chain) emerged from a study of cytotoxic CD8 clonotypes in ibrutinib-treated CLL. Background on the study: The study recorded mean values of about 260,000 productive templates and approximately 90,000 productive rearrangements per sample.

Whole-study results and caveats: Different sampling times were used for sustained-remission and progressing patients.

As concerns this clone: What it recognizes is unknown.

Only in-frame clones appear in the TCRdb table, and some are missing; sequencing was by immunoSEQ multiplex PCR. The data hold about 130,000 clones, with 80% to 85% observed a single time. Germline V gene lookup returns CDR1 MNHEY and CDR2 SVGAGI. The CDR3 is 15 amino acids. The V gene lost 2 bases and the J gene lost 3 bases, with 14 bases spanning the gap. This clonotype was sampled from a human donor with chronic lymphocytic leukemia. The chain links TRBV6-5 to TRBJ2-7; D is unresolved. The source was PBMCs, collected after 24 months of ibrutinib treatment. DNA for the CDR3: TGTGCCAGCAGTTACCGGGTCGACCCCGACTACGAGCAGTACTTC. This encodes CASSYRVDPDYEQYF.